The 9 T cell receptor beta chains in this list originate from one sample, sequenced in a study of blood T cell repertoires in COVID-19 (dated by TCRdb to between 2020 and 2021). The receptor library was made with the immunoSEQ multiplex PCR assay. Drawn from immuneACCESS, this table holds only the in-frame rearrangements with V and J called that TCRdb kept. Clones are partly lost; checked studies trace under half to an unresolved V gene and leave the rest unexplained. The sample table lists under 250,000 clones, around 82% of them with a count of one. The ten largest account for 3% to 3.5% of the sample. Sequencing used peripheral blood. Source of these receptors: a woman aged 25 to 39 who had recovered from COVID-19.

V gene TRBV27 combines with J gene TRBJ2-3, with 10 nucleotides matching TRBD1. Germline V gene lookup returns CDR1 MNHEY and CDR2 SMNVEV (reference sequence). The CDR3 is 16 residues long. V shed 7 bases and J 4 bases; nucleotides not matched to a gene: 11. The CDR3 DNA reads as TGTGCCAGCACCCTGGCACCGGGACAGGGGCCAGATACGCAGTATTTT. Encoded protein: CASTLAPGQGPDTQYF.

The chain combines TRBV24-1 with TRBJ2-2; no clear D. Germline V gives CDR1 KGHDR, CDR2 SFDVKD. There are 14 residues in the CDR3. The germline V and J ends were trimmed by 4 bases and 6 bases, with 11 bases remaining between them. The CDR3 is CATSDSNRAGELFF. In DNA, the CDR3 is TGTGCCACCAGTGACTCGAATAGAGCCGGGGAGCTGTTTTTT.

The chain combines TRBV5-1 with TRBJ2-3; D is perhaps TRBD1 (6 bases). Germline V gene data show CDR1 as SGHRS and CDR2 as YFSETQ. The CDR3 totals 14 residues. Trimming took off 5 bases at V and 5 bases at J, with 15 bases between the two ends. CDR3 in DNA: TGCGCCAGCAGTCTGACAGGCGGAGGAGATACGCAGTATTTT. It translates to CASSLTGGGDTQYF.

The chain combines TRBV9 with TRBJ2-1, with 10 bases identical to TRBD2. The CDR3 loop spans 17 amino acids. In germline, CDR1 is SGDLS, CDR2 YYNGEE. Trimming took 4 bases from V and 6 from J; bases not matched to a gene: 13. CDR3 nucleotide sequence: TGTGCCAGCAGCCCAGGGAGACTAGCGGGTCATTTCAATGAGCAGTTCTTC. This translates into CASSPGRLAGHFNEQFF.

The chain is built from TRBV28 and TRBJ2-2; weak D call: TRBD1 (6 bases). Trimming left V 5 bases short and J 1 base short, with 11 bases between. This CDR3 has 15 amino acids. The germline gives CDR1 MDHEN, CDR2 SYDVKM. CDR3 sequence: CASSAQGRNTGELFF. The CDR3 DNA reads as TGTGCCAGCAGTGCCCAGGGGAGGAACACCGGGGAGCTGTTTTTT.

The CDR3 spells CASSYGQAYNEQFF. In DNA, the CDR3 is TGTGCCAGCAGTTATGGACAGGCCTACAATGAGCAGTTCTTC. The gene calls are TRBV6-6 and TRBJ2-1; the match to TRBD1 covers 7 bases. Germline trimming cut 3 bases from V and 2 bases from J; bases unmatched to any gene: 1. Germline CDR1 is MNHNY and CDR2 is SVGAGI (reference sequence). This CDR3 has 14 amino acids.

In this sample, this clone turned up a few times. The CDR3 DNA reads TGTGCCAGCAGCGCACAGCCTAACACTGAAGCTTTCTTT. Amino acid sequence: CASSAQPNTEAFF. This rearrangement joins TRBV7-2 to TRBJ1-1; D not resolved. CDR1 and CDR2 (germline): SGHTA, FQGNSA. Trimming removed 5 bases at V and 2 bases at J, with 9 bases between. CDR3 length equals 13 residues.

The chain employs TRBV29-1 and TRBJ1-2, with 11 bases identical to TRBD1. The germline gives CDR1 SQVTM, CDR2 ANQGSEA. Trimming cost V 7 bases and J 3 bases; bases outside gene matches: 4. This CDR3 contains 13 residues. CDR3 DNA sequence: TGCAGCGCCGGACAGGGGGCGGACTATGGCTACACCTTC. It translates to CSAGQGADYGYTF.

The chain links TRBV7-9 to TRBJ2-2; 9 nucleotides align to TRBD1. V lost 1 base to trimming and J lost 4 bases; unmatched junction nucleotides: 7. The CDR3 is made up of 17 amino acids. Germline values: CDR1 SEHNR, CDR2 FQNEAQ (reference sequence). The CDR3 region is CASSLVPRQGGTGELFF. As DNA, the CDR3 is TGTGCCAGCAGCTTAGTACCGCGACAGGGGGGCACCGGGGAGCTGTTTTTT.